The 24 T cell receptor beta chains listed next were all sequenced from one sample in a study of OX40 agonist ivuxolimab in advanced cancers. Here immunoSEQ multiplex PCR was the method, and the copy in TCRdb shows in-frame clones only, minus some. The sample holds about 93,000 clones; 90% to 95% are singletons and the top ten take 0.51%. The input for sequencing was CD4+ or CD8+ T cells sorted from blood, taken in a trial of the OX40 agonist ivuxolimab. These receptors were obtained from an adult with an advanced solid tumor such as melanoma, head and neck, liver or kidney cancer.

This chain links TRBV18 with TRBJ2-3, with D perhaps matching TRBD2 (6 bases). This CDR3 has 15 amino acids. Trimming cost V 3 bases and J 1 base, with 11 bases left between them. Germline CDR1 KGHSH, CDR2 LQKENI. The CDR3 here is CASSPFERGTDTQYF. CDR3 sequence (DNA): TGTGCCAGCTCACCGTTTGAGCGGGGCACAGATACGCAGTATTTT.

This clone was seen just once. V gene TRBV5-8 combines with J gene TRBJ2-5; 9 nucleotides match TRBD2. The V segment lost 2 bases and the J segment 4 bases; nucleotides outside the gene matches: 12. CDR1 and CDR2 from the germline V gene are SGHTS and YDEGEE. This CDR3 spans 17 amino acids. CDR3 nucleotides: TGTGCCAGCAGCTTTGAGCCCAGCGGGGGGTTTCGAGAGACCCAGTACTTC. It yields the protein CASSFEPSGGFRETQYF.

This rearrangement joins TRBV18 to TRBJ2-1; 15 nucleotides line up with TRBD2. With V trimmed by 3 bases and J by 7 bases, 7 bases remained unmatched. The CDR3 length is 17 residues. CDR1 and CDR2 (germline): KGHSH, LQKENI. The CDR3 loop reads CASSPPGLAGGLNEQFF. The CDR3 DNA reads as TGTGCCAGCTCACCTCCCGGACTAGCGGGGGGGCTGAATGAGCAGTTCTTC.

The chain uses TRBV11-3 and TRBJ2-5, with D unclear. Trimming left V 1 base short and J 5 bases short, with 8 bases between. This CDR3 has 13 amino acids. The germline CDR1 and CDR2 sequences are SGHNT and YENEEA. In DNA, the CDR3 is TGTGCCAGCAGCTTAGTAATTCGGGAGACCCAGTACTTC. The encoded protein is CASSLVIRETQYF.

A word on this clone: Other DNA sequences in the sample encode the same CDR3. The V gene is TRBV6-1, the J gene TRBJ1-4; 10 positions agree with TRBD1. The CDR3 has 14 residues. Germline V gene sequence: CDR1 MNHNS, CDR2 SASEGT. Germline trimming cut 5 bases from V and 10 bases from J; bases unmatched to any gene: 7. CDR3 residues: CASSSGTGVGKLFF. The CDR3 DNA follows: TGTGCCAGCAGTTCCGGGACAGGGGTAGGAAAACTGTTTTTT.

V and J are TRBV7-3 and TRBJ2-1; 10 nucleotides line up with TRBD2. This CDR3 contains 15 residues. CDR1 and CDR2 (germline): SGHTA, FQGTGA. Trimming at V came to 5 bases and at J to 8 bases, leaving 9 bases not matched to a gene. This chain's CDR3 is CASSRSGRARDEQFF. DNA for the CDR3: TGTGCCAGCAGCCGCAGCGGGAGGGCCAGAGATGAGCAGTTCTTC.

This sequence joins TRBV11-2 and TRBJ2-7; no clear D. This CDR3 has 13 amino acids. Between the trimmed V and J ends, which lost 8 bases and 5 bases, there was a span of 16 bases. The germline V gene encodes CDR1 SGHAT and CDR2 FQNNGV. The CDR3 DNA sequence: TGTGCCAGCGCCGAATTTGGGGATCACGAGCAGTACTTC. Its protein is CASAEFGDHEQYF.

A single count supports this clone. The V call is TRBV28, the J call TRBJ2-7; 7 bases agree with TRBD2. CDR3 length: 12 amino acids. Unmatched junction bases numbered 5, after V lost 8 bases and J lost 4 bases. Germline loops: CDR1 MDHEN, CDR2 SYDVKM. CDR3 DNA sequence: TGTGCCAGCGGGGCTAGCGGTTACGAGCAGTACTTC. Its protein product is CASGASGYEQYF.

V is TRBV9 and J is TRBJ1-6; the match to TRBD1 covers 9 bases. CDR1 SGDLS and CDR2 YYNGEE come from the germline V gene. V lost 2 bases, J lost 6 bases, and 9 bases stayed unmatched. The CDR3 is 17 residues long. CDR3: CASSVEDRGWANSPLHF. CDR3 nucleotides: TGTGCCAGCAGCGTGGAGGACAGGGGATGGGCTAATTCACCCCTCCACTTT.

This chain joins TRBV2 and TRBJ1-6; D is possibly TRBD1 (6 bases). Germline V lookup: CDR1 SNHLY, CDR2 FYNNEI. This CDR3 has 18 residues. V was trimmed by 6 bases and J by 0 bases, leaving 18 bases between them. The CDR3 DNA is TGTGCCAGCAGGAGGAACACGGGGGGCAGCTCCTATAATTCACCCCTCCACTTT. Translating it yields CASRRNTGGSSYNSPLHF.

The table lists this clone with a count of one. The chain recombines TRBV28 with TRBJ2-7; D gene unclear. Germline V gives CDR1 MDHEN, CDR2 SYDVKM. V was pared by 2 bases and J by 3 bases, with 11 bases between. There are 14 residues in the CDR3. CDR3 sequence reads: CASSLGVMIYEQYF. The DNA of the CDR3 is TGTGCCAGCAGTTTAGGGGTAATGATCTACGAGCAGTACTTC.

The chain has TRBV15 and TRBJ1-4, with unresolved D. The CDR3 spans 14 residues. V was cut by 1 base and J by 8 bases, with 11 bases left in between. CDR1 and CDR2 (germline): LNHNV, YYDKDF (reference sequence). In nucleotides, the CDR3 is TGTGCCACCAGCAGAGGGGGTTCTACAGAAAAACTGTTTTTT. Translating gives CATSRGGSTEKLFF.

This chain links TRBV10-3 with TRBJ2-5; 7 bases match TRBD1. The end of the DNA aligns better with TRBJ2-7, so the J call may be wrong. The CDR3 spans 15 residues. Germline V CDR1 and CDR2: ENHRY, SYGVKD. CDR3 sequence: CAISEGGTASYEQYF. CDR3 DNA sequence: TGTGCCATCAGTGAGGGTGGGACAGCCTCCTACGAGCAGTACTTC.

The V gene is TRBV20-1, the J gene TRBJ2-7; D gene uncertain. With 2 bases removed from V and 9 bases from J, the gap between germline ends came to 11 bases. CDR1 is DFQATT, CDR2 SNEGSKA, per germline (reference sequence). CDR3 length equals 11 residues. CDR3 nucleotide sequence: TGCAGTGCTAGATTCCCGACTGGGCAGTACTTC. This translates into CSARFPTGQYF.

This sequence joins TRBV7-3 and TRBJ2-3; 10 bases line up with TRBD2. The CDR3 has 16 residues. The V gene's germline CDR1 is SGHTA and CDR2 FQGTGA. The junction had 7 bases not matched to a gene; V was cut back by 4 bases and J by 3 bases. DNA of the CDR3: TGTGCCAGCAGCTCGGGACTAGCGAGAGGGACAGATACGCAGTATTTT. It translates to CASSSGLARGTDTQYF.

J is TRBJ1-2 and V is TRBV11-3, with 8 bases lining up with TRBD1. This CDR3 has 16 residues. Losses at the gene ends were 3 bases for V and 5 bases for J; bases not matched to a gene: 11. Germline V gene data show CDR1 as SGHNT and CDR2 as YENEEA. The CDR3 loop is CASSFRTGRFWYGYTF. The CDR3 coding sequence is TGTGCCAGCAGCTTCCGGACAGGGAGGTTTTGGTATGGCTACACCTTC.

This clone was picked up one time. The chain recombines TRBV6-5 with TRBJ1-5, with 8 positions matching TRBD1. V lost 6 bases to trimming and J lost 3 bases; unmatched junction nucleotides: 4. Germline-derived CDR1 and CDR2 are MNHEY and SVGAGI. The CDR3 loop spans 14 amino acids. Here the CDR3 DNA reads TGTGCCAGCAGCCAGGGGGCTGTCAATCAGCCCCAGCATTTT. As protein: CASSQGAVNQPQHF.

The chain couples TRBV23-1 to TRBJ1-4; D gene unclear. TRBV23-1 is assigned to the ORF class and has an uncertain function. The ends were cut back, 4 bases at V and 7 bases at J, with 19 bases in the middle. The CDR3 extends over 16 amino acids. The CDR3: CASSRPIWVLGEKLFF. In DNA, the CDR3 is TGCGCCAGCAGTCGCCCGATTTGGGTTTTGGGTGAAAAACTGTTTTTT.

The V and J genes are TRBV5-1 and TRBJ1-6, with a possible D match to TRBD1 (5 bases). V lost 3 bases to trimming and J lost 8 bases, with 15 bases between them. This CDR3 comprises 15 residues. Germline V gene lookup returns CDR1 SGHRS and CDR2 YFSETQ. The CDR3 is CASSWAGTRDSPLHF. CDR3 nucleotide sequence: TGCGCCAGCAGCTGGGCCGGGACCCGGGATTCACCCCTCCACTTT.

J is TRBJ2-7 and V is TRBV7-6; 13 positions agree with TRBD2. The V and J ends lost 6 bases and 6 bases, in that order; junction bases with no gene match: 8. Germline V gene lookup returns CDR1 SGHVS and CDR2 FNYEAQ. The CDR3 totals 15 residues. CDR3 loop: CASSPGLAGDGEQYF. In DNA, the CDR3 is TGTGCCAGCAGTCCCGGACTAGCGGGAGATGGCGAGCAGTACTTC. The complete variable domain, with remaining parts taken from reference TRBV7-6 and TRBJ2-7, reads GAGVSQSPRYKVTKRGQDVALRCDPISGHVSLYWYRQALGQGPEFLTYFNYEAQQDKSGLPNDRFSAERPEGSISTLTIQRTEQRDSAMYRCASSPGLAGDGEQYFGPGTRLTVT.

V gene TRBV2 combines with J gene TRBJ2-7; 10 bases are a match to TRBD2. Germline trimming cut 3 bases from V and 13 bases from J; bases unmatched to any gene: 12. From germline, CDR1 is SNHLY and CDR2 FYNNEI. There are 14 residues in the CDR3. The CDR3 region has the DNA TGTGCCAGCAGTGATGGTAGCGGGAGGTTGTTGTTATACTTC. Its translation is CASSDGSGRLLLYF. Full variable domain (remainder filled in from reference TRBV2 and TRBJ2-7): EPEVTQTPSHQVTQMGQEVILRCVPISNHLYFYWYRQILGQKVEFLVSFYNNEISEKSEIFDDQFSVERPDGSNFTLKIRSTKLEDSAMYFCASSDGSGRLLLYFGPGTRLTVT.

This clone was detected only once. V and J are TRBV5-1 and TRBJ2-7; D is tentatively TRBD1 or TRBD2 (5 bases each). The germline V gene encodes CDR1 SGHRS and CDR2 YFSETQ. This CDR3 contains 14 residues. The ends were cut back, 7 bases at V and 3 bases at J, with 17 bases in the middle. CDR3 residues: CASRPAWGYYEQYF. CDR3 in DNA: TGCGCCAGCCGACCTGCCTGGGGGTACTACGAGCAGTACTTC. Drawing the rest from reference TRBV5-1 and TRBJ2-7, the complete variable domain is KAGVTQTPRYLIKTRGQQVTLSCSPISGHRSVSWYQQTPGQGLQFLFEYFSETQRNKGNFPGRFSGRQFSNSRSEMNVSTLELGDSALYLCASRPAWGYYEQYFGPGTRLTVT.

The chain combines TRBV25-1 with TRBJ2-7; no reliable D call. Per the germline V gene, CDR1 is MGHDK and CDR2 is SYGVNS. Deletions cut 3 bases from V and 2 bases from J, with 5 bases between. This CDR3 region has 12 residues. The CDR3 protein is CASSESTYEQYF. The CDR3, as DNA: TGTGCCAGCAGTGAGAGTACCTACGAGCAGTACTTC.

The chain joins TRBV18 to TRBJ2-1; 8 nucleotides match TRBD2. Germline V gives CDR1 KGHSH, CDR2 LQKENI. Losses at the gene ends were 6 bases for V and 0 bases for J; bases not matched to a gene: 19. This CDR3 has 20 residues. CDR3 bases: TGTGCCAGCTCCCTCCTGCTGGCGAGCGGGGGATCGAGCTCCTACAATGAGCAGTTCTTC. This gives the protein CASSLLLASGGSSSYNEQFF.